This T cell receptor beta chain was captured in a study of blood T cell repertoires in COVID-19. The V and J ends lost 5 bases and 8 bases respectively, with 12 bases between them. Germline V gives CDR1 ENHRY, CDR2 SYGVKD. The CDR3 is 12 amino acids. The study recruited people aged roughly 18 to 100 years across more than 20 US areas. The sample holds a few counts of this clone. Profiled with immunoSEQ multiplex PCR; TCRdb holds only in-frame clones, not every one. The table records about 380,000 clones, more than 70% of them present only once. What was sequenced was PBMCs or T cells enriched from blood (not recorded which). This receptor was taken from a woman aged 18-29 years who had recovered from COVID-19. The chain uses TRBV10-3 and TRBJ1-2; possibly TRBD1 for D (6 bases). The CDR3 here is CAISPQGKGYTF. DNA for the CDR3: TGTGCCATCAGTCCACAGGGAAAGGGCTACACCTTC.